A few counts support the clone carrying this TCR beta chain. Its matching antigen is unknown. The data originate from a study of cytomegalovirus exposure and HLA in healthy donors. The CDR3 is made up of 13 amino acids. Germline lookup yields CDR1 SQVTM and CDR2 ANQGSEA. Between the trimmed V and J ends, which lost 2 bases and 0 bases, there was a span of 7 bases. 60 Vbeta and 13 Jbeta primers were used in PCR. Original processing methods: Per a later analysis, the number of unique TCR beta chains was around 80 million, of which about 11 million were shared. The protocol was immunoSEQ multiplex PCR, while the TCRdb copy is restricted to in-frame clones and leaves out a portion. The V and J calls and clone size are taken from that table; D and trimming were inferred from the DNA. Among some 120,000 clones listed, less than 80% were seen once. Regarding the study as a whole: A link between a missense DCLRE1C variant and TCR beta V- and J-gene trimming emerged from a later analysis. When analyzed later, the rates of TCR association showed variation by HLA locus, with DRB1 the most and HLA-C the fewest.

The chain carries TRBV29-1 and TRBJ1-1; D is ambiguous. The clonotype comes from a man aged 25 to 40 in good health and CMV-seronegative. Input material: PBMCs. In DNA, the CDR3 is TGCAGCGTTGAACGGGGTATGAACACTGAAGCTTTCTTT. Translation: CSVERGMNTEAFF.